These 11 T cell receptor beta chains came from one sample sequenced in a study of vaccination and CD4 T cells after COVID-19. Their antigens are not known. Sequencing of the DNA from cultured CD4+ T cells was carried out with the Oncomine TCR Beta short-read assay. TCRdb independently ran MiXCR on the PCR reads; one entry per CDR3 protein. In the table there are more than 15,000 distinct CDR3 sequences, 40% to 50% of which are singletons. Documented treatment: approximately 9-day PBMC culture with coronavirus spike peptide pools or control peptides (ViraFEST assay). Specimen: CD4+ T cells from blood, cultured in vitro, collected before SARS-CoV-2 vaccination. Receptors originate from a human donor who had recovered from COVID-19.

J is TRBJ1-3 and V is TRBV7-9, with a tentative D call TRBD1 (5 bases). The CDR3 runs to 15 residues. V was shortened by 1 base and J by 2 bases, with 9 bases between the two germline ends. The germline V gene has CDR1 SEHNR and CDR2 FQNEAQ (reference sequence). CDR3 nucleotide sequence: TGTGCCAGCAGCTTAGAAGGGGCGACTGGAAACACCATATATTTT. Translating it yields CASSLEGATGNTIYF.

The rearrangement uses TRBV30 and TRBJ2-7; D is unclear. Germline assignment: CDR1 GTSNPN and CDR2 SVGIG (reference sequence). Trimming left V 3 bases short and J 4 bases short, with 10 bases between. This CDR3 comprises 12 residues. The chain's CDR3 is CAWSELGYEQYF. The CDR3 region has the DNA TGTGCCTGGAGCGAGTTAGGTTACGAGCAGTACTTC.

This clonotype was seen a handful of times. This chain connects TRBV7-2 to TRBJ1-3; D is unclear. The germline V gene has CDR1 SGHTA and CDR2 FQGNSA. This CDR3 region has 15 residues. The ends were cut back, 8 bases at V and 0 bases at J, with 14 bases in the middle. The CDR3 loop is CASGSQLFSGNTIYF. CDR3 bases: TGTGCCAGCGGATCACAGCTCTTCTCTGGAAACACCATATATTTT. Together with reference TRBV7-2 and TRBJ1-3, the CDR3 gives the full variable domain: GAGVSQSPSNKVTEKGKDVELRCDPISGHTALYWYRQSLGQGLEFLIYFQGNSAPDKSGLPSDRFSAERTGGSVSTLTIQRTQQEDSAVYLCASGSQLFSGNTIYFGEGSWLTVV.

The CDR3 DNA sequence: TGTGCCAGCAGACTAACAGGAATGAACACTGAAGCTTTCTTT. Its translation is CASRLTGMNTEAFF. The V gene is TRBV11-2, the J gene TRBJ1-1, with D possibly TRBD1 on 5 matching bases. Germline V gene sequence: CDR1 SGHAT, CDR2 FQNNGV. The CDR3 length is 14 residues. The V and J ends lost 6 bases and 0 bases respectively, with 11 bases between them.

There are a few counts of this clonotype. V gene TRBV11-2 combines with J gene TRBJ1-1; tentatively, D is TRBD1 (6 bases). Germline V gives CDR1 SGHAT, CDR2 FQNNGV. Trimming removed 3 bases from V and 4 bases from J, with 15 bases in between. This CDR3 region has 15 residues. The CDR3 bases are TGTGCCAGCAGCTTTGGAAAGGCCAGGGGCACTGAAGCTTTCTTT. It specifies CASSFGKARGTEAFF.

This chain joins TRBV7-2 and TRBJ1-6; D not certain. CDR3 length: 14 amino acids. Trimming took off 0 bases at V and 9 bases at J, with 9 bases between the two ends. CDR1 SGHTA and CDR2 FQGNSA come from the germline V gene. CDR3 in amino acids: CASSLASGPSPLHF. CDR3 bases: TGTGCCAGCAGCTTAGCCTCCGGACCTTCACCCCTCCACTTT.

The chain joins TRBV11-3 to TRBJ2-5; 10 nucleotides line up with TRBD1. From germline, CDR1 is SGHNT and CDR2 YENEEA. This CDR3 spans 15 amino acids. Trimming at V came to 1 base and at J to 5 bases, leaving 4 bases not matched to a gene. The DNA for the CDR3 is TGTGCCAGCAGCTTAGGGACAGGGGGTTGGGAGACCCAGTACTTC. This sequence encodes CASSLGTGGWETQYF. The entire variable domain, with the rest obtained from reference TRBV11-3 and TRBJ2-5, is as follows: EAGVVQSPRYKIIEKKQPVAFWCNPISGHNTLYWYLQNLGQGPELLIRYENEEAVDDSQLPKDRFSAERLKGVDSTLKIQPAELGDSAVYLCASSLGTGGWETQYFGPGTRLLVL.

This chain uses TRBV7-2 with TRBJ2-1; 7 bases map to TRBD2. The CDR3 has 15 amino acids. Germline loops: CDR1 SGHTA, CDR2 FQGNSA. V lost 6 bases and J lost 3; bases outside the gene matches: 8. CDR3 bases: TGTGCCAGCAGGACACCGGGACTAATCTACAATGAGCAGTTCTTC. It codes for CASRTPGLIYNEQFF.

V usage is TRBV20-1 and J usage is TRBJ1-1; maybe TRBD1 (5 bases). There are 13 residues in the CDR3. V lost 7 bases and J lost 1, with 13 bases in between. From germline, CDR1 is DFQATT and CDR2 SNEGSKA (reference sequence). The CDR3 nucleotides read TGCAGTGTCCCAAGGGGCCAGAACACTGAAGCTTTCTTT. It encodes CSVPRGQNTEAFF.

The table lists this clonotype with a few counts. V gene TRBV6-5 combines with J gene TRBJ1-6; D unclear. This CDR3 is built from 13 residues. The germline V gene has CDR1 MNHEY and CDR2 SVGAGI. Trimming left V 0 bases short and J 5 bases short, with 2 bases between. The CDR3 here is CASSYSNNSPLHF. The DNA of the CDR3 is TGTGCCAGCAGTTACTCGAATAATTCACCCCTCCACTTT.

This clonotype has just a few counts. This chain connects TRBV7-9 to TRBJ2-5; tentative D call: TRBD1 (6 bases). The ends were cut back, 1 base at V and 5 bases at J, with 14 bases in the middle. The germline V gene has CDR1 SEHNR and CDR2 FQNEAQ (reference sequence). This CDR3 contains 15 residues. CDR3 amino acids: CASSLEETGRETQYF. The CDR3 coding sequence is TGTGCCAGCAGCTTAGAAGAAACAGGGCGCGAGACCCAGTACTTC. Supplemented by reference TRBV7-9 and TRBJ2-5, the full variable domain reads DTGVSQNPRHKITKRGQNVTFRCDPISEHNRLYWYRQTLGQGPEFLTYFQNEAQLEKSRLLSDRFSAERPKGSFSTLEIQRTEQGDSAMYLCASSLEETGRETQYFGPGTRLLVL.